This TCR beta chain was found in a study of CXCR3-negative and CXCR3-positive naive CD8 T cells. This CDR3 is built from 15 residues. The germline V gene encodes CDR1 MGHRA and CDR2 YSYEKL. Naive CD8+ T cells were CD45RO-CCR7+CD27+CD95-. The TRB libraries of cDNA were built by UMI-labeled 5' RACE. TCRdb reanalyzed the 5' RACE reads and collapses them to one entry per CDR3 protein, without DNA. The specimen's table records about 150,000 distinct CDR3 sequences. A word on this clonotype: What it recognizes is unknown.

Notes on the study in general: CXCR3-negative naive cells had less hydrophobic TRB CDR3s than did CXCR3-positive naive cells. Naive subsets expressed similar surface CD5; TRB CDR3 features served to infer TCR strength.

The sequence derives from a human donor in good health. Some clones in this sample may be carry-over from other donors' samples. Sequenced: naive CXCR3+ CD8+ T cells from blood. The subset: CD45RO-CCR7+CD27+CD95- naive CD8+ T cells expressing CXCR3 (TNR3+). The chain carries TRBV4-1 and TRBJ1-5; there is no DNA to check the TCRdb D call of TRBD1. The CDR3 loop is CASSQAKNRDQPQHF.